This TCR beta chain was captured in a study of tumor and adjacent non-tumor tissue in lung cancer. Overall study context: Patients comprised about a dozen adenocarcinoma, 2 squamous cell carcinoma and 1 small cell lung cancer.

Comment on this clonotype: Its cognate antigen is unknown. The junction and the germline gene differ at one end; a read error may be behind it.

No cell sorting was done before RNA was extracted from the tissue. The normal lung tissue was taken more than 3 cm from the tumor edge. Study observations and caveats: Significantly higher TCR diversity was found in tumor than normal lung. Shorter survival was associated with higher TCR diversity in tumors. Normal lung showed higher cumulative top 100 clone frequency than tumor.

TCRbeta libraries were built with three rounds of nested PCR, modified from ARM-PCR. Each CDR3 protein is one row after TCRdb ran MiXCR on the multiplex PCR reads. The data hold approximately 90,000 distinct CDR3 sequences, with 65% to 80% observed a single time. The CDR3 is made up of 13 amino acids. Germline CDR1 is SGHNT and CDR2 is YYREEE (reference sequence). The receptor comes from a woman aged 45 to 65 with non-small cell lung cancer. Specimen: distant non-tumor lung tissue. The chain uses TRBV5-4 and TRBJ2-7, with 8 bases fitting TRBD2. Written as DNA, the CDR3 is TGTGTCAGCAGCGGAGCGGGAGTCTACGAGCAGTACTTC. This translates into CVSSGAGVYEQYF.